The clone carrying this T cell receptor beta chain was recorded at least ten times. CDR1 is DFQATT and CDR2 is SNEGSKA in the germline V gene (reference sequence). V shed 4 bases and J 6 bases; nucleotides not matched to a gene: 5. This CDR3 region has 14 residues. Inclusion characteristics of ophthalmopathy patients comprised a Clinical Activity Score of at least 3, a NOSPECS grade of at least 4, and duration under 3 months. Reasons for excluding patients were uncontrolled infection, other autoimmune disease, pregnancy or lactation. Amplification yielded TCR beta CDR3 regions, with RNA transcripts as the source. With the HTBI primer set, the TCR CDR3 went through a first round of RT-PCR. TCRdb used MiXCR to reprocess the multiplex PCR reads, holding one entry per CDR3 protein. The sample records 500,000 to 650,000 distinct CDR3 sequences, 15% to 20% being singletons. These data originate in a study of T cells in Graves' hyperthyroidism and ophthalmopathy. About the research overall: Peripheral blood was acquired at first diagnosis, ahead of any therapy whatsoever.

The clonotype originates from a woman aged 18-29 years with Graves' ophthalmopathy. The sequencing input was blood. This chain uses TRBV20-1 with TRBJ1-6; 8 bases are shared with TRBD1. The CDR3 here is CSAKTGGGNSPLHF. In DNA, the CDR3 is TGCAGTGCTAAAACAGGGGGGGGTAATTCACCCCTCCACTTT.